These 17 T cell receptor beta chains share one sample of origin, sequenced in a study of cytomegalovirus exposure and HLA in healthy donors. PCR used 60 Vbeta primers and 13 Jbeta primers. TCRdb's table, derived via immunoSEQ multiplex PCR, lists solely in-frame clones and lacks some. The sample comprises 35,000 to 45,000 clones, roughly four fifths of which are singletons, and approximately 8.5% rests with the top ten. Sequencing input: PBMCs. The receptors stem from a woman aged 40 to 55 in good health and CMV-seronegative.

The rearrangement uses TRBV12-5 and TRBJ2-1, with a tentative D call TRBD2 (5 bases). The germline V gene has CDR1 LGHNT and CDR2 FRNRAP. The CDR3 contains 14 residues. Trimming removed 5 bases at V and 11 bases at J, with 19 bases between. CDR3 nucleotide sequence: TGTGCTAGTGGTCTCCCTCCCCATGAGGGAAAGCAGTTCTTC. Translating it yields CASGLPPHEGKQFF.

The rearrangement joins TRBV5-4 to TRBJ1-1; D not resolved. Germline V gene sequence: CDR1 SGHNT, CDR2 YYREEE (reference sequence). This CDR3 spans 16 amino acids. V was trimmed by 0 bases and J by 1 base, leaving 13 bases between them. DNA of the CDR3: TGTGCCAGCAGCTTGGCCTTGGGCCGGGGGAACACTGAAGCTTTCTTT. Translated: CASSLALGRGNTEAFF.

The chain uses TRBV19 and TRBJ1-2; D remains ambiguous. The CDR3 extends over 13 amino acids. Germline loops: CDR1 LNHDA, CDR2 SQIVND (reference sequence). Trimming took off 3 bases at V and 3 bases at J, with 8 bases between the two ends. The CDR3 loop reads CASSIPADYGYTF. In nucleotides, the CDR3 is TGTGCCAGTAGTATTCCAGCGGACTATGGCTACACCTTC. The full variable domain, rest sourced from reference TRBV19 and TRBJ1-2, is DGGITQSPKYLFRKEGQNVTLSCEQNLNHDAMYWYRQDPGQGLRLIYYSQIVNDFQKGDIAEGYSVSREKKESFPLTVTSAQKNPTAFYLCASSIPADYGYTFGSGTRLTVV.

The genes are TRBV27 and TRBJ2-3, with 9 bases that match TRBD1. Germline assignment: CDR1 MNHEY and CDR2 SMNVEV (reference sequence). This CDR3 spans 17 amino acids. The J segment lost 0 bases and the V segment lost 6 bases, leaving 10 bases of the junction unmatched. CDR3 loop: CASSRHLQGASTDTQYF. CDR3 nucleotide sequence: TGTGCCAGCAGCCGACACCTACAGGGGGCAAGCACAGATACGCAGTATTTT.

This chain connects TRBV5-6 to TRBJ1-6; the match to TRBD1 covers 8 bases. Germline V lookup: CDR1 SGHDT, CDR2 YYEEEE. CDR3 length equals 13 residues. The J segment lost 10 bases and the V segment lost 7 bases, leaving 7 bases of the junction unmatched. The CDR3 protein is CASGTGGRSPLHF. The DNA of the CDR3 is TGTGCCAGCGGAACAGGGGGACGCTCACCCCTCCACTTT.

J is TRBJ2-5 and V is TRBV25-1, with TRBD1 matching 8 bases. Germline loops: CDR1 MGHDK, CDR2 SYGVNS. Trimming took 8 bases from V and 3 from J; bases not matched to a gene: 8. The CDR3 loop spans 14 amino acids. The CDR3 DNA sequence: TGTGCCAGCTCAAGACAGGGGCGAGAAGAGACCCAGTACTTC. It yields the protein CASSRQGREETQYF.

The chain combines TRBV7-2 with TRBJ1-2; the match to TRBD1 covers 7 bases. V lost 0 bases to trimming and J lost 7 bases; unmatched junction nucleotides: 8. The CDR3 contains 15 residues. CDR1 is SGHTA, CDR2 FQGNSA, per germline. CDR3 sequence (DNA): TGTGCCAGCAGCTTAGCGGGCCGGGCAGGGGGTGGCTACACCTTC. It is translated as CASSLAGRAGGGYTF.

The chain couples TRBV4-3 to TRBJ1-5; no clear D gene. V lost 0 bases and J 11 bases, leaving 20 bases between the germline ends. From germline, CDR1 is LGHNA and CDR2 YSLEER. The CDR3 has 16 amino acids. CDR3 nucleotide sequence: TGCGCCAGCAGCCAAGATCTCGACGGCCTGGGCCAGACCCAGCATTTT. Protein sequence: CASSQDLDGLGQTQHF.

The chain has TRBV28 and TRBJ2-1, with a weak D call TRBD1 (5 bases). This CDR3 has 14 residues. V was pared by 10 bases and J by 0 bases, with 13 bases between. Per the germline V gene, CDR1 is MDHEN and CDR2 is SYDVKM. CDR3 nucleotide sequence: TGTGCCAACCCGAAGGGGAACTCCTACAATGAGCAGTTCTTC. Translated: CANPKGNSYNEQFF.

The genes are TRBV4-3 and TRBJ2-3, with TRBD2 matching 12 bases. The CDR3 extends over 16 amino acids. The V gene's germline CDR1 is LGHNA and CDR2 YSLEER. With 0 bases clipped from V and 6 bases from J, the junction kept 4 bases outside the gene matches. The CDR3 region is CASSQEASGGADTQYF. DNA for the CDR3: TGCGCCAGCAGCCAAGAGGCTAGCGGGGGGGCGGATACGCAGTATTTT.

The chain employs TRBV4-2 and TRBJ2-3; 12 nucleotides agree with TRBD2. The CDR3 consists of 16 residues. Germline V gives CDR1 LGHNA, CDR2 YNFKEQ. J was trimmed by 8 bases and V by 2 bases; bases with no gene match: 8. The CDR3 protein is CASSQKLAGGPSTQYF. The DNA for the CDR3 is TGTGCCAGCAGCCAAAAACTAGCGGGGGGCCCGAGTACGCAGTATTTT.

This clone has just a few counts. The chain is built from TRBV7-8 and TRBJ1-4; TRBD1 matches 10 bases. This CDR3 comprises 14 residues. The V gene end was trimmed by 9 bases and the J gene end by 10 bases; junction bases not matched to a gene: 11. Looked up from germline, CDR1 is SGHVS and CDR2 is FQNEAQ. Written as DNA, the CDR3 is TGTGCCAGTCTGAAGAGCCGGGACAGGGGAAAACTGTTTTTT. The encoded protein is CASLKSRDRGKLFF.

This chain uses TRBV7-2 with TRBJ1-6; no reliable D call. CDR3 size: 16 residues. Germline CDR1 and CDR2: SGHTA and FQGNSA. With 0 bases removed from V and 10 bases from J, the gap between germline ends came to 16 bases. The CDR3 DNA is TGTGCCAGCAGCTTAGCGGCGGACCGAGGGAGGTCACCCCTCCACTTT. Translating it yields CASSLAADRGRSPLHF.

This clone occurred a few times. The rearrangement uses TRBV4-2 and TRBJ1-5, with a tentative D call TRBD1 (5 bases). Deletions cut 1 base from V and 1 base from J, with 5 bases between. The CDR3 has 14 amino acids. Germline V gene lookup returns CDR1 LGHNA and CDR2 YNFKEQ. CDR3 DNA sequence: TGTGCCAGCAGCCAAGGGGGCAGCAATCAGCCCCAGCATTTT. Its protein product is CASSQGGSNQPQHF.

The rearrangement links TRBV7-8 to TRBJ2-5; unclear D gene. Trimming took 5 bases from V and 5 from J, leaving 6 bases between them. Per germline, CDR1 SGHVS and CDR2 FQNEAQ. The CDR3 contains 11 residues. CDR3 protein: CASSPGETQYF. In DNA, the CDR3 is TGTGCCAGCAGCCCCGGTGAGACCCAGTACTTC.

A remark on this clone: An end of the junction differs from the germline gene, which may be a read error. This rearrangement joins TRBV7-3 to TRBJ1-1, with TRBD1 matching 10 bases. Germline V gene lookup returns CDR1 SGHTA and CDR2 FQGTGA. The CDR3 is 16 amino acids. The CDR3 sequence: CASSLTTGGMNTEAFF. CDR3 nucleotide sequence: TGTGCCAGCAGCCTAACGACAGGGGGCATGAACACTGAAGCTTTCTTT.

The chain couples TRBV5-5 to TRBJ2-5; 12 bases are shared with TRBD2. CDR1 is SGHKS, CDR2 YYEKEE, per germline (reference sequence). V lost 4 bases, J lost 4 bases, and 11 bases stayed unmatched. The CDR3 has 17 residues. CDR3 amino acids: CASSRGASGGAGETQYF. Here the CDR3 DNA reads TGTGCCAGCAGCCGCGGTGCTAGCGGGGGGGCGGGAGAGACCCAGTACTTC.